This T cell receptor (beta chain) was identified in a study of T cells of healthy individuals. A single record per CDR3 protein comes from TCRdb applying MiXCR to the 5' RACE reads. The sample includes about 100,000 distinct CDR3 sequences, 17% of them seen just once. Trimming took 4 bases from V and 2 from J, leaving 14 bases between them. Germline V CDR1 and CDR2: SGHTA, FQGTGA. The CDR3 contains 15 residues. The receptor's source is a human donor in good health. The rearrangement joins TRBV7-3 to TRBJ2-5; no clear D. For the CDR3, the DNA is TGTGCCAGCAGCTCAAAAGTGACTGGGCAAGAGACCCAGTACTTC. Its protein is CASSSKVTGQETQYF.